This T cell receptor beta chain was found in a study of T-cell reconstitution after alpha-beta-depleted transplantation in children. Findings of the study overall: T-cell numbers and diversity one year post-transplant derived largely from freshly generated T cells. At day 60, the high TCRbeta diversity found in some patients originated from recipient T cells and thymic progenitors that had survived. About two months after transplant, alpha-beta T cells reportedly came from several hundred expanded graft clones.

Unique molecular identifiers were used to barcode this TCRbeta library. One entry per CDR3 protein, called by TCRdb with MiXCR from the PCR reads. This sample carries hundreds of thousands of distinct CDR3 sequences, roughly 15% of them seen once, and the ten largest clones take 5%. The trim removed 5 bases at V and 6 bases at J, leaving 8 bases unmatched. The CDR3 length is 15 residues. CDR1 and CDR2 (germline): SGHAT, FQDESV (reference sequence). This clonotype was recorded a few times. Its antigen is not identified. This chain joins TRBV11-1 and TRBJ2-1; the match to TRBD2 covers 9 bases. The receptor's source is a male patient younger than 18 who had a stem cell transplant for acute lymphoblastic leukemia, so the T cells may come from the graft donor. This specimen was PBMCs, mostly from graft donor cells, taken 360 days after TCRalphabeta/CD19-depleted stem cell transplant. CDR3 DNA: TGTGCCAGCAGCCGACCTAGCGGGAATTCCAATGAGCAGTTCTTC. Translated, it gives CASSRPSGNSNEQFF.